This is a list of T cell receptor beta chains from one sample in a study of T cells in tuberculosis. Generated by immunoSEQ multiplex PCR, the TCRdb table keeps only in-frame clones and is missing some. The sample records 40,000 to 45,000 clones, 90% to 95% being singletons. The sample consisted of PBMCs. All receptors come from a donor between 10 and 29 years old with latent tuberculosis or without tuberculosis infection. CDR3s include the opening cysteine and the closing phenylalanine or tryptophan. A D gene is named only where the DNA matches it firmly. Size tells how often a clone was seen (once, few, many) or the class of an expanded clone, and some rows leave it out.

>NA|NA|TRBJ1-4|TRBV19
CASSTDILGEKLFF
TGTGCCAGTAGTACGGACATTCTCGGTGAAAAACTGTTTTTT
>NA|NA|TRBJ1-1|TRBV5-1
CASSWRVGEPSTEAFF
TGCGCCAGCAGCTGGCGGGTCGGGGAACCCAGCACTGAAGCTTTCTTT
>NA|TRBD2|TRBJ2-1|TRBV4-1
CASSPLTSAHNEQFF
TGCGCCAGCAGCCCTCTAACTAGCGCCCACAATGAGCAGTTCTTC
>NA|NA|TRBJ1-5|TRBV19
CASSIVGVGQPQHF
TGTGCCAGTAGTATAGTCGGGGTAGGGCAGCCCCAGCATTTT
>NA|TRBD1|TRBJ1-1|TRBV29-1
CSAHEQGSMAFF
TGCAGCGCCCATGAACAGGGGTCTATGGCTTTCTTT
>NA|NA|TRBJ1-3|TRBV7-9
CASSPGQQYDNTIYF
TGTGCCAGCAGCCCCGGACAGCAGTACGACAACACCATATATTTT
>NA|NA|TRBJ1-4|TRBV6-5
CASSPLGPNEKLFF
TGTGCCAGCAGTCCCTTGGGCCCTAATGAAAAACTGTTTTTT
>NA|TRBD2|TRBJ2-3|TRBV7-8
CASSPWTSGGTFSHTDTQYF
TGTGCCAGCAGCCCCTGGACTAGCGGGGGAACATTCTCCCACACAGATACGCAGTATTTT
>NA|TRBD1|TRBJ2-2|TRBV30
CAWRTGASTGELFF
TGTGCCTGGAGGACAGGGGCTTCCACCGGGGAGCTGTTTTTT
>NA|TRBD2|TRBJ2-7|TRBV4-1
CASSQGISGSPPYEQYF
TGCGCCAGCAGCCAGGGTATTAGCGGGAGTCCCCCCTACGAGCAGTACTTC
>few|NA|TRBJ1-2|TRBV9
CASSVVQGSYGYTF
TGTGCCAGCAGCGTAGTGCAGGGCTCATATGGCTACACCTTC
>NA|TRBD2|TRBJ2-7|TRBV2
CASRGGHITYEQYF
TGTGCCTCCCGGGGGGGGCACATTACGTACGAGCAGTACTTC
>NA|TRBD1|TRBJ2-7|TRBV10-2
CASSPGTEYEQYF
TGCGCCAGCAGTCCCGGGACAGAGTACGAGCAGTACTTC
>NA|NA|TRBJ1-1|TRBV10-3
CAISESGGEGVAFF
TGTGCCATCAGTGAGTCGGGGGGAGAGGGAGTAGCTTTCTTT
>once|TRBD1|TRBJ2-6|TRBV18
CASSPPGQGARGANVLTF
TGTGCCAGCTCACCTCCGGGACAGGGGGCGCGTGGGGCCAACGTCCTGACTTTC
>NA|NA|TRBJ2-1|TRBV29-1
CSVEDQRVSSYNEQFF
TGCAGCGTTGAAGATCAACGGGTGAGCTCCTACAATGAGCAGTTCTTC
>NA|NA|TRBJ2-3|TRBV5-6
CASSFRGSDTQYF
TGTGCCAGCAGCTTTCGGGGTTCTGATACGCAGTATTTT
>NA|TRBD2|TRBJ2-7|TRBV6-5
CASSHTSGASYEQYF
TGTGCCAGCAGTCACACTAGCGGGGCCTCCTACGAGCAGTACTTC
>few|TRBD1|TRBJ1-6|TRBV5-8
CASSADRVRSPLHF
TGTGCCAGCAGCGCCGACAGGGTTAGGTCACCCCTCCACTTT
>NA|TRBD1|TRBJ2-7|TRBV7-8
CASSGTPGQVLF
TGTGCCAGCAGCGGAACCCCGGGACAGGTACTCTTC
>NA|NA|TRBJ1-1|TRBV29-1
CSVEEVVEAEAFF
TGCAGCGTTGAAGAGGTAGTGGAGGCTGAAGCTTTCTTT
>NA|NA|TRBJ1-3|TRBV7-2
CASSSGQITTIYF
TGTGCCAGCAGCTCCGGACAGATCACCACCATATATTTT
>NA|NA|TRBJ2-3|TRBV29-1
CSASTVQGKDTQYF
TGCAGCGCCTCAACCGTCCAGGGGAAAGATACGCAGTATTTT
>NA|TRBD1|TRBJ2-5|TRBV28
CATHRGQETQYF
TGTGCCACCCACAGGGGGCAAGAGACCCAGTACTTC
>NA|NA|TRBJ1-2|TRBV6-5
CASSYRFGANYGYTF
TGTGCCAGCAGTTACAGGTTCGGGGCTAACTATGGCTACACCTTC
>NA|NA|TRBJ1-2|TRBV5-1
CASSLGQKYGYTF
TGCGCCAGCAGCTTGGGACAGAAGTATGGCTACACCTTC
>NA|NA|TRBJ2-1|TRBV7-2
CASSLVWERQFF
TGTGCCAGCAGCTTAGTTTGGGAGAGGCAGTTCTTC
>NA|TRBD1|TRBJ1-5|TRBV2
CASSQPDRGRHSNQPQHF
TGTGCCAGCAGCCAACCGGACAGGGGGCGGCATAGCAATCAGCCCCAGCATTTT